This T cell receptor beta chain was identified during a study of cytomegalovirus exposure and HLA in healthy donors. The overall study: Among about 380 genotyped donors, about 80% fell in the Caucasian-associated ancestry cluster. Study-wide findings and caveats: A later analysis by the authors found several of the most significant clusters apparently linked to common viral pathogens. Researchers reportedly found TCR beta sequences accurately predicted most subjects' HLA-A and HLA-B alleles. Some TCR beta chains (roughly 160 of them) were listed as cytomegalovirus-associated.

This clone turned up a few times. The antigen remains unidentified. Germline CDR1 SGHAT, CDR2 FQDESV (reference sequence). Trimming took 4 bases from V and 0 from J, leaving 3 bases between them. This CDR3 has 12 residues. PCR primers comprised 60 Vbeta and 13 Jbeta primers. Repertoires were generated with immunoSEQ multiplex PCR, while TCRdb's copy carries only in-frame clones and drops some. The sample has 150,000 or so clones, 65% to 85% seen once. The source of this sequence is a woman between 35 and 50 years old in good health and CMV-seropositive. The sequencing input was PBMCs. The rearrangement links TRBV11-1 to TRBJ2-5; D is undetermined. The DNA of the CDR3 is TGTGCCAGCAGCTCTAACCAAGAGACCCAGTACTTC. Its protein product is CASSSNQETQYF.